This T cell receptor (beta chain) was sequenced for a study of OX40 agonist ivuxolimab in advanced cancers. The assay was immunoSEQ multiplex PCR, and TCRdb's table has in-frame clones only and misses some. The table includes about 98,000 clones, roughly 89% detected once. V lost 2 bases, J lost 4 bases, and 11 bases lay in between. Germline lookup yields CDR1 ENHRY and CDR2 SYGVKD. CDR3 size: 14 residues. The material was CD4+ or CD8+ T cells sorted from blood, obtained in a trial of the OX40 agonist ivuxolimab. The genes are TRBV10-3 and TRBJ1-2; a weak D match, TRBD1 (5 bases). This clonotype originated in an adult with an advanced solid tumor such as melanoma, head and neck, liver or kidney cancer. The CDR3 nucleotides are TGTGCCATCAGTGAGGGGGCGGAGGGCTATGGCTACACCTTC. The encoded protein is CAISEGAEGYGYTF.